This T cell receptor beta chain was captured in a study of CD8+CD57+ T cells in acquired aplastic anemia. The study profiled TCR beta VDJ and CDR3 using genomic DNA as template. TCRdb re-called the reads with MiXCR, one entry per CDR3 protein. The sample lists 400,000 to 450,000 distinct CDR3 sequences; roughly 68% were seen once. V was shortened by 0 bases and J by 4 bases, with 6 bases between the two germline ends. Per germline, CDR1 LNHNV and CDR2 YYDKDF (reference sequence). CDR3 length: 13 residues. The TCR was taken from a human donor in good health, serving as a control. The chain has TRBV15 and TRBJ1-2; D is uncertain. The sequenced sample was sorted CD4+, CD8+, or CD8+CD57+ T cells (not recorded which) from PBMCs. The chain's CDR3 is CATSRDSTYGYTF. The CDR3 DNA reads TGTGCCACCAGCAGAGATAGCACCTATGGCTACACCTTC.